This T cell receptor (beta chain) emerged from a study of OX40 agonist ivuxolimab in advanced cancers. About the study: Patients' therapy was ivuxolimab, an antibody that acts as an agonist of OX40 (CD134). Partial response was recorded in three patients: one hepatocellular carcinoma and two cutaneous melanoma cases.

Sequencing was performed with immunoSEQ multiplex PCR; in TCRdb, only in-frame clones are kept and a portion is missing. The table records tens of thousands of clones, approximately 91% of them present only once. The V and J ends lost 6 bases and 5 bases, in that order; junction bases with no gene match: 3. CDR3 length: 12 amino acids. CDR1 is MNHEY and CDR2 is SVGAGI in the germline V gene. Collection of blood occurred at baseline, at cycle 4 day 1, and at cycle 7 day 1. Findings and limits, study-wide: Which antigen the expanded peripheral T cells recognized is unknown.

About this clone: No antigen is known for it.

The sequenced sample was CD4+ or CD8+ T cells sorted from blood, obtained in a trial of the OX40 agonist ivuxolimab. This chain joins TRBV6-5 and TRBJ1-1; 7 bases map to TRBD1. The receptor comes from an adult with an advanced solid tumor such as melanoma, head and neck, liver or kidney cancer. CDR3 in DNA: TGTGCCAGCAGGACAGGGTGGACTGAAGCTTTCTTT. It translates to CASRTGWTEAFF.